Listed below are T cell receptor beta chains from one sample, sequenced in a study of shared clonotypes between healthy human individuals. Generated by immunoSEQ multiplex PCR, the TCRdb table keeps only in-frame clones and is missing some. The data contain about 980,000 clones, 76% of them singletons. What was sequenced was memory CD4+ T cells sorted from blood. The receptors derive from a man younger than 35 in good health. Each CDR3 is given with its conserved first and last residue. D genes are given only for firm matches. Rows may omit the clone size; those that give it use once, few, many or a size class.

D	V	J	size	CDR3	DNA
-	TRBV7-7	TRBJ2-1	-	CASSLVESSNEQFF	TGTGCTAGCAGCTTAGTAGAGAGTAGCAATGAGCAGTTCTTC
-	TRBV6-5	TRBJ2-7	many	CASALRGGHYEQYF	TGTGCCAGCGCCCTCAGGGGAGGTCATTACGAGCAGTACTTC
-	TRBV19	TRBJ1-2	-	CASSITRGLGGGYTF	TGTGCCAGTAGTATCACCCGCGGCCTTGGAGGTGGCTACACCTTC
-	TRBV19	TRBJ1-4	once	CATRQATNEKLFF	TGTGCCACCCGACAGGCAACTAATGAAAAACTGTTTTTT
TRBD1	TRBV29-1	TRBJ2-5	-	CSVGQGGETQYF	TGCAGCGTTGGACAGGGGGGGGAGACCCAGTACTTC
-	TRBV4-2	TRBJ1-3	-	CASSQASAFSGNTIYF	TGTGCCAGCAGCCAAGCTTCGGCTTTCTCTGGAAACACCATATATTTT
-	TRBV29-1	TRBJ1-1	-	CSVTTGQNTEAFF	TGCAGCGTTACGACAGGCCAGAACACTGAAGCTTTCTTT
TRBD2	TRBV11-2	TRBJ2-7	-	CASTPGLAGVEQYF	TGTGCCAGCACCCCGGGACTAGCGGGAGTCGAGCAGTACTTC
-	TRBV30	TRBJ1-3	-	CAWSVGGSAGNTIYF	TGTGCCTGGAGTGTAGGGGGGTCGGCTGGAAACACCATATATTTT
-	TRBV5-1	TRBJ1-2	-	CASSPRVGGNAYGYTF	TGCGCCAGCAGCCCCCGGGTGGGGGGGAATGCCTATGGCTACACCTTC
-	TRBV7-2	TRBJ1-2	-	CASSLDRGETGYTF	TGTGCCAGCAGCTTAGATCGCGGGGAAACTGGCTACACCTTC
-	TRBV28	TRBJ1-2	-	CASSSINYGYTF	TGTGCCAGCAGTTCTATCAACTATGGCTACACCTTC
TRBD2	TRBV9	TRBJ2-3	-	CASSVGFSGGSTDTQYF	TGTGCCAGCAGCGTCGGTTTCAGCGGGGGGAGCACAGATACGCAGTATTTT